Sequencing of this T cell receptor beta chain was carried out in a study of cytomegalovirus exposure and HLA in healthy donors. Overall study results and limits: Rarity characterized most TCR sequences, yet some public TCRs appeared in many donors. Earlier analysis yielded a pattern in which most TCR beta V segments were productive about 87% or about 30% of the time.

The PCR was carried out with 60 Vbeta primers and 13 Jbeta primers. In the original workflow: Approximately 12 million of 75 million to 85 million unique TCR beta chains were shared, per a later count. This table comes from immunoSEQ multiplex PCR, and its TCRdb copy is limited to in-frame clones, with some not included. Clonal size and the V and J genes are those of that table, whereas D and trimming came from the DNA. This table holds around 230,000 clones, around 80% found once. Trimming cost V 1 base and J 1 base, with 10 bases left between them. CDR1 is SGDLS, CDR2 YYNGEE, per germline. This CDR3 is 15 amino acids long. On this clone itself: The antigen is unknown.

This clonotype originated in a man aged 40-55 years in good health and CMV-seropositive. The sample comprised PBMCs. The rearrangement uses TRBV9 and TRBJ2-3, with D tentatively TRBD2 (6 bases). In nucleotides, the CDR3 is TGTGCCAGCAGCGTAAGGGGCGGGGGCACAGATACGCAGTATTTT. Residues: CASSVRGGGTDTQYF.